These 20 T cell receptor beta chains share one sample of origin, sequenced in a study of technical replicates of blood from a few donors. The assay was immunoSEQ multiplex PCR, and TCRdb's table has in-frame clones only and misses some. The sample lists about 63,000 clones; around 87% were seen once. Sequencing was done on a sample of PBMCs. Receptor source: a human donor in good health. Some clones in this sample may be carry-over from other donors' samples.

The J gene is TRBJ2-5, the V gene TRBV30; 7 positions agree with TRBD1. This CDR3 has 15 amino acids. The V and J ends lost 0 bases and 1 base, in that order; junction bases with no gene match: 5. Germline V gene sequence: CDR1 GTSNPN, CDR2 SVGIG (reference sequence). The CDR3 loop is CAWSVPDRAQETQYF. CDR3 nucleotide sequence: TGTGCCTGGAGTGTCCCCGACAGGGCCCAAGAGACCCAGTACTTC.

This clone has a handful of counts. This chain uses TRBV4-3 with TRBJ2-7; perhaps TRBD1 as D (5 bases). Germline CDR1 is LGHNA and CDR2 is YSLEER. Deletions cut 9 bases from V and 7 bases from J, with 10 bases between. CDR3 size: 10 residues. The CDR3 DNA reads as TGCGCCAGTCCGCAGGGTGAGCAGTACTTC. Translating gives CASPQGEQYF.

The rearrangement links TRBV6-1 to TRBJ1-4, with D possibly TRBD1 on 5 matching bases. There are 14 residues in the CDR3. CDR1 is MNHNS and CDR2 is SASEGT in the germline V gene. V was cut by 0 bases and J by 8 bases, with 10 bases left in between. The CDR3 region is CASSEARVREKLFF. The CDR3 DNA reads TGTGCCAGCAGTGAAGCCAGGGTGAGGGAAAAACTGTTTTTT.

The chain is built from TRBV9 and TRBJ1-4, with 7 bases identical to TRBD1. Trimming removed 4 bases from V and 3 bases from J; junction bases left unmatched: 6. The germline V gene has CDR1 SGDLS and CDR2 YYNGEE. CDR3 size: 15 residues. In DNA form, the CDR3 reads TGTGCCAGCAGCCCACGACAGGGTTCTAATGAAAAACTGTTTTTT. Translating it yields CASSPRQGSNEKLFF. Full variable domain (rest looked up from reference TRBV9 and TRBJ1-4): DSGVTQTPKHLITATGQRVTLRCSPRSGDLSVYWYQQSLDQGLQFLIQYYNGEERAKGNILERFSAQQFPDLHSELNLSSLELGDSALYFCASSPRQGSNEKLFFGSGTQLSVL.

The chain employs TRBV4-1 and TRBJ2-2, with 7 bases that match TRBD1. V gave up 0 bases and J gave up 13 bases; unmatched junction bases: 17. This CDR3 has 17 residues. CDR1 is MGHRA and CDR2 is YSYEKL in the germline V gene. The CDR3 here is CASSQDTTGWVFVWLFF. CDR3 nucleotide sequence: TGCGCCAGCAGCCAAGATACGACAGGGTGGGTGTTCGTGTGGCTGTTTTTT.

The chain is built from TRBV27 and TRBJ2-1; TRBD2 matches 13 bases. The V gene end was trimmed by 5 bases and the J gene end by 9 bases; junction bases not matched to a gene: 7. The CDR3 is 15 amino acids. Germline-derived CDR1 and CDR2 are MNHEY and SMNVEV (reference sequence). CDR3 sequence (DNA): TGTGCCAGCAGTACGACTAGCGGGGGGTTTTTTGAGCAGTTCTTC. Translation: CASSTTSGGFFEQFF.

The rearrangement links TRBV5-5 to TRBJ2-3, with TRBD1 matching 12 bases. The germline CDR1 and CDR2 sequences are SGHKS and YYEKEE (reference sequence). This CDR3 contains 17 residues. With V trimmed by 3 bases and J by 2 bases, 7 bases remained unmatched. The CDR3 here is CASSSGTGGTVTDTQYF. Here the CDR3 DNA reads TGTGCCAGCAGCTCGGGGACAGGGGGCACAGTCACAGATACGCAGTATTTT.

The chain joins TRBV30 to TRBJ1-2; TRBD1 is a possible D gene (6 bases). Germline-derived CDR1 and CDR2 are GTSNPN and SVGIG (reference sequence). CDR3 size: 14 residues. Trimming took off 3 bases at V and 1 base at J, with 12 bases between the two ends. CDR3 sequence: CAWSPGQFNYGYTF. CDR3 nucleotide sequence: TGTGCCTGGAGCCCAGGACAGTTTAACTATGGCTACACCTTC.

V is TRBV7-7 and J is TRBJ2-5; D might be TRBD2 (6 bases). The CDR3 extends over 17 amino acids. Per germline, CDR1 SSHAT and CDR2 FNYEAQ (reference sequence). V lost 5 bases to trimming and J lost 2 bases, with 21 bases between them. CDR3 loop: CASSRLAGLALQETQYF. CDR3 sequence (DNA): TGTGCCAGCAGCCGATTGGCCGGGCTAGCGCTGCAAGAGACCCAGTACTTC.

This chain links TRBV21-1 with TRBJ2-7; TRBD2, the table's D call, was not compared with the DNA. TRBV21-1 is noted as a pseudogene. This CDR3 has 16 residues. In DNA, the CDR3 is TGTGCCAGCAGCAGACAGACTAGCGGGAGTTCCTACGAGCAGTACTTC. Amino acids: CASSRQTSGSSYEQYF.

The CDR3 coding sequence is TGTGCCAGCAGTTTAGTGCGGGCCGATACGCAGTATTTT. This codes for CASSLVRADTQYF. This chain uses TRBV27 with TRBJ2-3; D is possibly TRBD2 (5 bases). The CDR3 is made up of 13 amino acids. V lost 2 bases to trimming and J lost 6 bases, with 9 bases between them. Looked up from germline, CDR1 is MNHEY and CDR2 is SMNVEV (reference sequence).

The chain couples TRBV7-3 to TRBJ2-5; TRBD2 might be the D (6 bases). V lost 5 bases and J 1 base, leaving 17 bases between the germline ends. CDR3 length: 16 residues. The V gene's germline CDR1 is SGHTA and CDR2 FQGTGA. CDR3 in amino acids: CASSVGLRGFQETQYF. The CDR3 DNA reads TGTGCCAGCAGCGTCGGTTTGCGGGGTTTCCAAGAGACCCAGTACTTC.

This chain joins TRBV4-1 and TRBJ2-3; D is uncertain. V was pared by 2 bases and J by 5 bases, with 11 bases between. Per the germline V gene, CDR1 is MGHRA and CDR2 is YSYEKL. CDR3 size: 14 residues. CDR3 DNA sequence: TGCGCCAGCAGCCAACCGATAACACAAGATACGCAGTATTTT. Its translation is CASSQPITQDTQYF.

The rearrangement joins TRBV5-5 to TRBJ1-3; D is unclear. The germline V gene encodes CDR1 SGHKS and CDR2 YYEKEE (reference sequence). Deletions cut 3 bases from V and 1 base from J, with 8 bases between. The CDR3 has 14 amino acids. The CDR3, as DNA: TGTGCCAGCAGCTCGGCGGGGTCTGGAAACACCATATATTTT. This encodes CASSSAGSGNTIYF.

V is TRBV13 and J is TRBJ1-5; TRBD1 matches at 10 bases. The germline gives CDR1 PRHDT, CDR2 FYEKMQ (reference sequence). This CDR3 is 15 amino acids long. The junction had 8 bases not matched to a gene; V was cut back by 5 bases and J by 7 bases. CDR3 sequence (DNA): TGTGCCAGCAGCCGTGGACAGGGGGGTTACCAGCCCCAGCATTTT. As protein: CASSRGQGGYQPQHF.

The J gene is TRBJ2-1, the V gene TRBV18; possibly TRBD2 for D (6 bases). Trimming stripped 0 bases from V and 10 bases from J, with 10 bases between. Germline V lookup: CDR1 KGHSH, CDR2 LQKENI. The CDR3 contains 13 residues. The CDR3: CASSPPGGTEQFF. In DNA, the CDR3 is TGTGCCAGCTCACCACCGGGGGGTACGGAGCAGTTCTTC.

V is TRBV10-1 and J is TRBJ2-3; TRBD2 agrees at 7 bases. The J segment lost 5 bases and the V segment lost 0 bases, leaving 8 bases of the junction unmatched. The CDR3 has 16 residues. The germline V gene has CDR1 WNHNN and CDR2 SYGVQD (reference sequence). The CDR3 coding sequence is TGCGCCAGCAGTGAGTCGGGGGGAGGGCTCCGAGATACGCAGTATTTT. Translating gives CASSESGGGLRDTQYF.

CDR3: CASSLIPTPSGANVLTF. For the CDR3, the DNA is TGTGCCAGCAGCTTGATCCCCACACCCTCTGGGGCCAACGTCCTGACTTTC. This chain connects TRBV7-9 to TRBJ2-6; D not resolved. This CDR3 has 17 amino acids. V was trimmed by 3 bases and J by 0 bases, leaving 12 bases between them. Germline loops: CDR1 SEHNR, CDR2 FQNEAQ (reference sequence).

The V and J genes are TRBV6-5 and TRBJ2-5; 8 positions match TRBD2. CDR3 length: 14 amino acids. The V segment lost 2 bases and the J segment 5 bases; nucleotides outside the gene matches: 4. CDR1 is MNHEY, CDR2 SVGAGI, per germline. This CDR3 reads CASSYRRGGETQYF. The CDR3 DNA sequence: TGTGCCAGCAGTTACCGCCGCGGGGGGGAGACCCAGTACTTC.

The V and J genes are TRBV2 and TRBJ1-3; 9 positions match TRBD1. The V segment lost 5 bases and the J segment 1 base; nucleotides outside the gene matches: 6. The length of the CDR3 is 16 residues. CDR1 SNHLY and CDR2 FYNNEI come from the germline V gene. The CDR3 bases are TGTGCCAGCAGTACTCCGGGACAGGGTTCTGGAAACACCATATATTTT. As protein: CASSTPGQGSGNTIYF.